The 25 T cell receptor beta chains below were found in one sample sequenced in a study of T-cell reconstitution after alpha-beta-depleted transplantation in children (dated by TCRdb to the mid-2010s). The treatment or condition label on this specimen signifies: allogeneic hematopoietic cell transplantation with graft depleted of TCRalphabeta T cells and CD19 B cells. Library preparation used PCR. The sequencer listed for this sample is Illumina HiSeq 2500. To normalize quantification of the TCRbeta repertoire, the TCR libraries were built with molecular barcoding that relied on unique molecular identifiers. TCRdb reprocessing: public reads trimmed at Q25 with fastp, clones called with MiXCR, in-frame beta chains kept. Rows are unified per CDR3 protein, each entry keeping the most common DNA and genes. In all, the sample holds 800,000 to 1,000,000 distinct CDR3 sequences, and about 31% of those were seen once. About 28% of the sample is held by the ten biggest clonotypes.

Sequences were derived from PBMCs, mostly from graft donor cells, sampled 360 days after TCRalphabeta/CD19-depleted stem cell transplant. These receptors all stem from a boy less than two years old who had a stem cell transplant for SCID, so the T cells may come from the graft donor.

This clonotype was counted between two and nine times. The V call is TRBV13, the J call TRBJ2-1; unclear D gene. The germline CDR1 and CDR2 sequences are PRHDT and FYEKMQ (reference sequence). The CDR3 is 14 residues long. Trimming removed 4 bases from V and 4 bases from J, with 11 bases in between. The CDR3 coding sequence is TGTGCCAGCAGCTCGCGGACCCCATACAATGAGCAGTTCTTC. This translates into CASSSRTPYNEQFF.

The gene calls are TRBV6-1 and TRBJ1-2; the D is unclear. The CDR3 consists of 14 residues. V lost 6 bases to trimming and J lost 2 bases, with 13 bases between them. Per germline, CDR1 MNHNS and CDR2 SASEGT. The CDR3 nucleotides are TGTGCCAGCAGCCGGAACGTGGGAAACTATGGCTACACCTTC. Translated, it gives CASSRNVGNYGYTF.

This sequence joins TRBV6-1 and TRBJ2-5; TRBD1 matches at 8 bases. The CDR3 runs to 16 residues. Germline lookup yields CDR1 MNHNS and CDR2 SASEGT. V lost 4 bases and J lost 0; bases outside the gene matches: 7. CDR3 amino acids: CASSAGTGPYQETQYF. The CDR3 DNA sequence: TGTGCCAGCAGTGCCGGGACAGGCCCGTACCAAGAGACCCAGTACTTC.

The rearrangement links TRBV5-1 to TRBJ1-4; perhaps TRBD1 as D (5 bases). Germline V gives CDR1 SGHRS, CDR2 YFSETQ. The CDR3 spans 16 residues. V was shortened by 4 bases and J by 5 bases, with 18 bases between the two germline ends. The CDR3 region has the DNA TGCGCCAGCAGCATCCACATCCCCGGGGGGAATGAAAAACTGTTTTTT. Translating it yields CASSIHIPGGNEKLFF. The variable domain in full, completed from reference TRBV5-1 and TRBJ1-4, reads KAGVTQTPRYLIKTRGQQVTLSCSPISGHRSVSWYQQTPGQGLQFLFEYFSETQRNKGNFPGRFSGRQFSNSRSEMNVSTLELGDSALYLCASSIHIPGGNEKLFFGSGTQLSVL.

A few counts support this clonotype. The chain is built from TRBV28 and TRBJ2-7, with D perhaps matching TRBD2 (6 bases). The CDR3 has 11 residues. Germline CDR1 MDHEN, CDR2 SYDVKM. V dropped 7 bases and J dropped 6 bases, with 10 bases sitting between them. As DNA, the CDR3 is TGTGCCAGCAACGCGGGGTCCGAGCAGTACTTC. Translated, it gives CASNAGSEQYF.

The J gene is TRBJ1-5, the V gene TRBV28; 7 bases align to TRBD1. Germline lookup yields CDR1 MDHEN and CDR2 SYDVKM. This CDR3 has 14 residues. Germline trimming cut 6 bases from V and 4 bases from J; bases unmatched to any gene: 6. CDR3 sequence reads: CASRDRVGNQPQHF. DNA of the CDR3: TGTGCCAGCAGAGACAGGGTAGGAAATCAGCCCCAGCATTTT.

The rearrangement joins TRBV12-3 or TRBV12-4 to TRBJ1-2, with TRBD1 as a possible D gene (6 bases). This CDR3 spans 13 amino acids. V shed 4 bases and J shed 8 bases, with 14 bases lying between them. DNA of the CDR3: TGTGCCAGCAGTTACAAAGCAGGGGAGGGCTACACCTTC. Translated, it gives CASSYKAGEGYTF.

The sample holds a few counts of this clonotype. Its ends do not fully match the called genes, so a read error is possible. The chain employs TRBV28 and TRBJ2-1; D remains ambiguous. Germline V lookup: CDR1 MDHEN, CDR2 SYDVKM. The CDR3 totals 14 residues. CDR3 loop: CASILDLSYNEQFF. For the CDR3, the DNA is TGTGCCAGCATTTTAGACCTCTCCTACAATGAGCAGTTCTTC. The variable domain in full, completed from reference TRBV28 and TRBJ2-1, reads DVKVTQSSRYLVKRTGEKVFLECVQDMDHENMFWYRQDPGLGLRLIYFSYDVKMKEKGDIPEGYSVSREKKERFSLILESASTNQTSMYLCASILDLSYNEQFFGPGTRLTVL.

This sequence joins TRBV11-2 and TRBJ1-2, with 7 bases matching TRBD1. The germline gives CDR1 SGHAT, CDR2 FQNNGV. V gave up 7 bases and J gave up 4 bases; unmatched junction bases: 0. CDR3 size: 11 residues. CDR3 region: CASNRGYGYTF. For the CDR3, the DNA is TGTGCCAGCAACAGGGGCTATGGCTACACCTTC.

This clonotype appeared a few times. J is TRBJ2-2 and V is TRBV5-1; TRBD1 aligns across 9 bases. Germline V lookup: CDR1 SGHRS, CDR2 YFSETQ. The CDR3 loop spans 16 amino acids. V shed 4 bases, J shed 7 bases, and the junction held 11 bases outside the gene matches. DNA of the CDR3: TGCGCCAGCAGCCACACCTTAGGGACAGGGCGCGGGGAGCTGTTTTTT. Translation gives CASSHTLGTGRGELFF.

This clonotype was seen at least ten times. The rearrangement uses TRBV12-3 or TRBV12-4 and TRBJ1-1; tentative D call: TRBD1 (5 bases). V was cut by 5 bases and J by 10 bases, with 11 bases left in between. This CDR3 comprises 11 residues. CDR3 region: CASSAGLGAFF. The CDR3 DNA sequence: TGTGCCAGCAGTGCGGGACTTGGAGCTTTCTTT.

The V gene is TRBV6-1, the J gene TRBJ2-7, with a tentative D call TRBD2 (6 bases). Trimming cost V 6 bases and J 3 bases, with 15 bases left between them. The CDR3 sequence is 14 residues long. The germline V gene has CDR1 MNHNS and CDR2 SASEGT. The CDR3 DNA follows: TGTGCCAGCAGCAACGGGGGTTCCTACTACGAGCAGTACTTC. As protein: CASSNGGSYYEQYF.

The chain is built from TRBV3-1 and TRBJ2-2; 10 bases line up with TRBD2. Germline V gene sequence: CDR1 LGHDT, CDR2 YNNKEL (reference sequence). This CDR3 spans 16 amino acids. After removal of 4 bases from V and 3 bases from J, the junction contained 5 bases not matched to a gene. CDR3 bases: TGTGCCAGCAGCCCAACTAGCGGGGTCTACACCGGGGAGCTGTTTTTT. This codes for CASSPTSGVYTGELFF.

This rearrangement joins TRBV12-3 or TRBV12-4 to TRBJ2-3; 8 bases fit TRBD2. This CDR3 spans 15 amino acids. The V segment lost 7 bases and the J segment 0 bases; nucleotides outside the gene matches: 6. The chain's CDR3 is CASIGRGASTDTQYF. The DNA for the CDR3 is TGTGCCAGCATCGGGAGGGGTGCTAGCACAGATACGCAGTATTTT.

CDR3 coding DNA: TGTGCCAGCAGCGCCGGGACAGTCAATAGCAATCAGCCCCAGCATTTT. Amino acids: CASSAGTVNSNQPQHF. The chain carries TRBV7-8 and TRBJ1-5; TRBD1 matches at 7 bases. J lost 0 bases, V lost 5 bases, and 7 bases had no gene match. This CDR3 has 16 residues. Germline V gene data show CDR1 as SGHVS and CDR2 as FQNEAQ.

In this sample, this clonotype turned up a few times. This sequence joins TRBV12-3 or TRBV12-4 and TRBJ1-5; D unresolved. This CDR3 has 15 residues. Trimming stripped 5 bases from V and 0 bases from J, with 11 bases between. The CDR3 nucleotides are TGTGCCAGCAGTATGAAGAGTGATAGCAATCAGCCCCAGCATTTT. It codes for CASSMKSDSNQPQHF.

This chain links TRBV5-1 with TRBJ1-6, with TRBD1 matching 7 bases. Germline values: CDR1 SGHRS, CDR2 YFSETQ. The V segment lost 0 bases and the J segment 10 bases; nucleotides outside the gene matches: 4. This CDR3 is 14 amino acids long. The CDR3 reads CASSLETGSSPLHF. The CDR3 nucleotides read TGCGCCAGCAGCTTGGAGACAGGGTCCTCACCCCTCCACTTT. Full variable domain (outside the CDR3, taken from reference TRBV5-1 and TRBJ1-6): KAGVTQTPRYLIKTRGQQVTLSCSPISGHRSVSWYQQTPGQGLQFLFEYFSETQRNKGNFPGRFSGRQFSNSRSEMNVSTLELGDSALYLCASSLETGSSPLHFGNGTRLTVT.

This clonotype was detected a few times. The V gene is TRBV5-5, the J gene TRBJ2-2; 7 bases agree with TRBD2. Germline assignment: CDR1 SGHKS and CDR2 YYEKEE (reference sequence). V shed 1 base and J 1 base; nucleotides not matched to a gene: 10. The CDR3 spans 18 residues. The DNA of the CDR3 is TGTGCCAGCAGCTTGAACGATTTTGGGGGGGGGAACACCGGGGAGCTGTTTTTT. Its translation is CASSLNDFGGGNTGELFF.

The chain couples TRBV9 to TRBJ2-2, with 10 bases fitting TRBD2. Germline trimming cut 4 bases from V and 7 bases from J; bases unmatched to any gene: 13. The CDR3 runs to 17 residues. The germline V gene encodes CDR1 SGDLS and CDR2 YYNGEE. The CDR3 sequence: CASSPSGGAIVLGELFF. The CDR3 nucleotides read TGTGCCAGCAGCCCGAGCGGGGGGGCAATCGTCCTCGGGGAGCTGTTTTTT. The full variable domain, its missing parts supplied by reference TRBV9 and TRBJ2-2, is DSGVTQTPKHLITATGQRVTLRCSPRSGDLSVYWYQQSLDQGLQFLIQYYNGEERAKGNILERFSAQQFPDLHSELNLSSLELGDSALYFCASSPSGGAIVLGELFFGEGSRLTVL.

This clonotype was counted only a few times. The chain recombines TRBV6-1 with TRBJ2-3, with TRBD2 matching over 10 bases. V lost 3 bases and J lost 7; bases outside the gene matches: 7. This CDR3 spans 15 amino acids. Germline lookup yields CDR1 MNHNS and CDR2 SASEGT. For the CDR3, the DNA is TGTGCCAGCAGTGACCCGGGACTAGCGCTATATACGCAGTATTTT. Encoded protein: CASSDPGLALYTQYF.

The chain is built from TRBV5-1 and TRBJ1-2, with 8 bases matching TRBD1. With 0 bases clipped from V and 6 bases from J, the junction kept 10 bases outside the gene matches. CDR1 and CDR2 from the germline V gene are SGHRS and YFSETQ. This CDR3 spans 16 amino acids. DNA for the CDR3: TGCGCCAGCAGCTTGGCCCGAAGGACAGGGCGGGATGGCTACACCTTC. The encoded protein is CASSLARRTGRDGYTF.

The rearrangement uses TRBV2 and TRBJ2-1, with a tentative D call TRBD1 (5 bases). Germline assignment: CDR1 SNHLY and CDR2 FYNNEI. This CDR3 comprises 14 residues. The V gene lost 7 bases and the J gene lost 0 bases, with 10 bases spanning the gap. The DNA for the CDR3 is TGTGCCAGCAAGGGGCTGAGCTCCTACAATGAGCAGTTCTTC. Encoded protein: CASKGLSSYNEQFF.

This clonotype was seen more than once but under ten times. CDR3 DNA sequence: TGTGCCAGCAGCCAAGATCTGGGCTCCTACGAGCAGTACTTC. Translated: CASSQDLGSYEQYF. The chain combines TRBV4-2 with TRBJ2-7; D call uncertain. From germline, CDR1 is LGHNA and CDR2 YNFKEQ. The CDR3 runs to 14 residues. With 0 bases removed from V and 0 bases from J, the gap between germline ends came to 6 bases.

The chain joins TRBV4-2 to TRBJ2-7, with a possible D match to TRBD2 (7 bases). The CDR3 has 15 amino acids. Per germline, CDR1 LGHNA and CDR2 YNFKEQ. Between the trimmed V and J ends, which lost 0 bases and 3 bases, there was a span of 12 bases. The CDR3 region has the DNA TGTGCCAGCAGCCAAGACAGGGGAGGGGGCTACGAGCAGTACTTC. Protein: CASSQDRGGGYEQYF.

The V gene is TRBV12-3 or TRBV12-4, the J gene TRBJ1-3; a weak D match, TRBD1 (6 bases). The CDR3 is 18 amino acids. V lost 6 bases and J lost 2, with 23 bases in between. The CDR3 DNA reads TGTGCCAGCAGCACAGACTTACACTTACAGGGAGCTGGAAACACCATATATTTT. This codes for CASSTDLHLQGAGNTIYF.